The clone carrying this T cell receptor (beta chain) was counted many times. TCR beta CDR3 regions were amplified from RNA. Carried out on the TCR CDR3, a first-round RT-PCR used the HTBI primer set. TCRdb recomputed calls from the multiplex PCR reads with MiXCR, one row per CDR3 protein. The table shows 500,000 to 650,000 distinct CDR3 sequences, with roughly 14% occurring only once. These data are taken from a study of T cells in Graves' hyperthyroidism and ophthalmopathy. Trimming took off 0 bases at V and 7 bases at J, with 13 bases between the two ends. Germline V gene lookup returns CDR1 MDHEN and CDR2 SYDVKM. The CDR3 has 15 residues.

The TCR originated in a woman in her forties or fifties with Graves' ophthalmopathy. The V gene is TRBV28, the J gene TRBJ2-1; D is possibly TRBD1 (5 bases). Sequencing was carried out using blood. The CDR3 protein is CASSLWTAGVNEQFF. CDR3 coding DNA: TGTGCCAGCAGTTTATGGACAGCCGGTGTTAATGAGCAGTTCTTC.